Below, 31 T cell receptor beta chains from the same sample are listed, as sequenced in a study of glioma-infiltrating T cells after dendritic cell vaccination. Sequencing was performed with immunoSEQ multiplex PCR; in TCRdb, only in-frame clones are kept and a portion is missing. The sample shows fewer than 65,000 clones, around 91% of them seen only once. The time point denotes: after dendritic cell vaccination, including at tumor progression/relapse. The sample was blood, taken after dendritic cell vaccination. These TCRs come from a human donor with glioblastoma.

V gene TRBV5-6 combines with J gene TRBJ2-4; 7 bases match TRBD1. Germline lookup yields CDR1 SGHDT and CDR2 YYEEEE. The CDR3 is made up of 16 amino acids. The V gene end was trimmed by 0 bases and the J gene end by 3 bases; junction bases not matched to a gene: 6. CDR3 region: CASSLEGAGLKNIQYF. DNA of the CDR3: TGTGCCAGCAGCTTGGAGGGGGCCGGTCTCAAAAACATTCAGTACTTC.

The chain is built from TRBV5-1 and TRBJ1-4, with 9 bases that match TRBD1. The J segment lost 7 bases and the V segment lost 4 bases, leaving 8 bases of the junction unmatched. Germline-derived CDR1 and CDR2 are SGHRS and YFSETQ. The CDR3 spans 15 residues. This CDR3 reads CASSPAGQGVEKLFF. The DNA of the CDR3 is TGCGCCAGCAGCCCAGCGGGACAGGGAGTTGAAAAACTGTTTTTT.

In its sample, this clone was seen a few times. J is TRBJ1-5 and V is TRBV29-1; D is perhaps TRBD1 (6 bases). This CDR3 comprises 14 residues. Germline loops: CDR1 SQVTM, CDR2 ANQGSEA. Between the trimmed V and J ends, which lost 4 bases and 2 bases, there was a span of 12 bases. Written as DNA, the CDR3 is TGCAGCGTTGGGGGACAAGGCGGCAATCAGCCCCAGCATTTT. It is translated as CSVGGQGGNQPQHF.

This rearrangement joins TRBV5-4 to TRBJ1-4; 8 bases align to TRBD1. CDR3 length: 14 amino acids. Germline loops: CDR1 SGHNT, CDR2 YYREEE (reference sequence). Losses at the gene ends were 4 bases for V and 7 bases for J; bases not matched to a gene: 6. CDR3 residues: CASSATGGGEKLFF. Written as DNA, the CDR3 is TGTGCCAGCAGCGCTACAGGGGGAGGTGAAAAACTGTTTTTT.

The chain couples TRBV5-1 to TRBJ2-7; tentatively, D is TRBD1 (6 bases). The CDR3 is 13 amino acids. Germline V gives CDR1 SGHRS, CDR2 YFSETQ. Trimming removed 7 bases at V and 7 bases at J, with 18 bases between. CDR3 DNA sequence: TGCGCCAGCCACCGGGACACCCTCGGGGAGCAGTACTTC. Residues: CASHRDTLGEQYF.

The chain is built from TRBV10-3 and TRBJ2-2; TRBD1 matches 7 bases. The V segment lost 6 bases and the J segment 0 bases; nucleotides outside the gene matches: 4. In germline, CDR1 is ENHRY, CDR2 SYGVKD. The CDR3 has 15 residues. The CDR3 region has the DNA TGTGCCATCAGAAGACAGGGAACGAACACCGGGGAGCTGTTTTTT. Amino acids: CAIRRQGTNTGELFF.

The chain's CDR3 is CASSLARETQYF. CDR3 nucleotide sequence: TGTGCCAGCAGCTTAGCCCGAGAGACCCAGTACTTC. V is TRBV7-2 and J is TRBJ2-5; D not resolved. CDR3 length: 12 amino acids. The V and J ends lost 0 bases and 4 bases respectively, with 3 bases between them. Germline V CDR1 and CDR2: SGHTA, FQGNSA.

The chain couples TRBV7-2 to TRBJ2-7, with 10 bases that match TRBD2. Germline values: CDR1 SGHTA, CDR2 FQGNSA. V lost 5 bases and J lost 2; bases outside the gene matches: 12. CDR3 length: 17 amino acids. CDR3 nucleotides: TGTGCCAGCAGCCTCCATGTTAGCGGGAGGCTCACCTACGAGCAGTACTTC. Translation gives CASSLHVSGRLTYEQYF.

The sample holds one count of this clone. The rearrangement links TRBV9 to TRBJ2-3; D gene uncertain. Trimming cost V 0 bases and J 4 bases, with 3 bases left between them. CDR1 and CDR2 from the germline V gene are SGDLS and YYNGEE. This CDR3 comprises 12 residues. CDR3 DNA sequence: TGTGCCAGCAGCGTAGGCGCAGATACGCAGTATTTT. Its protein is CASSVGADTQYF. The whole variable domain, filled in from reference TRBV9 and TRBJ2-3, reads DSGVTQTPKHLITATGQRVTLRCSPRSGDLSVYWYQQSLDQGLQFLIQYYNGEERAKGNILERFSAQQFPDLHSELNLSSLELGDSALYFCASSVGADTQYFGPGTRLTVL.

This clone was picked up a small number of times. The rearrangement uses TRBV9 and TRBJ1-1; D remains ambiguous. This CDR3 has 14 residues. The germline V gene encodes CDR1 SGDLS and CDR2 YYNGEE. Trimming cost V 0 bases and J 7 bases, with 13 bases left between them. CDR3 sequence: CASSVALADIEAFF. In nucleotides, the CDR3 is TGTGCCAGCAGCGTAGCTCTGGCAGATATTGAAGCTTTCTTT.

The chain employs TRBV6-5 and TRBJ1-2, with unresolved D. Germline V gene sequence: CDR1 MNHEY, CDR2 SVGAGI. The CDR3 sequence is 13 residues long. Trimming shortened V by 2 bases and J by 8 bases, and 12 bases separated the two germline ends. The CDR3 DNA is TGTGCCAGCAGTTACCCCGGGCGGGCCGGCTACACCTTC. It codes for CASSYPGRAGYTF.

Remarks on this clone: The sample carries other DNA sequences with the same CDR3. The chain uses TRBV5-1 and TRBJ1-1; weak D call: TRBD1 (6 bases). Trimming removed 4 bases from V and 5 bases from J, with 15 bases in between. The CDR3 is 14 amino acids. The germline gives CDR1 SGHRS, CDR2 YFSETQ. The CDR3 nucleotides read TGCGCCAGCAGCGGAACAGGGACTATAACTGAAGCTTTCTTT. Amino acid sequence: CASSGTGTITEAFF.

The V call is TRBV6-6, the J call TRBJ1-2, with 7 bases that match TRBD1. Germline lookup yields CDR1 MNHNY and CDR2 SVGAGI (reference sequence). The trim removed 2 bases at V and 2 bases at J, leaving 5 bases unmatched. The CDR3 has 15 residues. The CDR3 is CASSYAQGVNYGYTF. DNA of the CDR3: TGTGCCAGCAGTTACGCGCAGGGGGTCAACTATGGCTACACCTTC.

This chain uses TRBV6-5 with TRBJ2-7; D is possibly TRBD2 (7 bases). This CDR3 has 11 amino acids. In germline, CDR1 is MNHEY, CDR2 SVGAGI. V lost 8 bases to trimming and J lost 5 bases, with 10 bases between them. CDR3 in DNA: TGTGCCAGCGGGGGGGGCGACGAGCAGTACTTC. Encoded protein: CASGGGDEQYF.

This rearrangement joins TRBV15 to TRBJ2-5; 7 bases map to TRBD1. The DNA end lines up better with TRBJ2-7; the J call may be wrong. Germline V gene data show CDR1 as LNHNV and CDR2 as YYDKDF (reference sequence). The CDR3 runs to 15 residues. CDR3 protein: CATSRETGSGYEQYF. The CDR3 region has the DNA TGTGCCACCAGCAGAGAGACAGGGTCCGGCTACGAGCAGTACTTC.

This chain links TRBV19 with TRBJ2-2; 10 bases map to TRBD1. Germline V lookup: CDR1 LNHDA, CDR2 SQIVND (reference sequence). The CDR3 has 18 amino acids. Trimming cost V 5 bases and J 2 bases; bases outside gene matches: 11. The DNA of the CDR3 is TGTGCCAGTAGTTCCTTCGGGACAGGGGTTGGAAACACCGGGGAGCTGTTTTTT. Translation gives CASSSFGTGVGNTGELFF.

This rearrangement joins TRBV4-2 to TRBJ2-3, with 14 bases aligning to TRBD2. Germline CDR1 LGHNA, CDR2 YNFKEQ. V trimming: 1 base; J trimming: 2 bases; junction bases outside the gene matches: 8. The CDR3 spans 19 residues. The CDR3 nucleotides are TGTGCCAGCAGCCAAGTAGGCCGGACTAGCGGGAGGATCACAGATACGCAGTATTTT. Translation gives CASSQVGRTSGRITDTQYF.

The chain uses TRBV28 and TRBJ2-1; 10 bases map to TRBD1. Germline CDR1 reads MDHEN; CDR2 reads SYDVKM. V lost 6 bases, J lost 4 bases, and 15 bases stayed unmatched. The CDR3 covers 18 residues. Here the CDR3 reads CASSRGQGLILYYNEQFF. The DNA for the CDR3 is TGTGCCAGCAGCCGGGGACAGGGGCTAATCCTTTATTACAATGAGCAGTTCTTC.

As DNA, the CDR3 is TGTGCCAGCAGCTTAGAACGACTAGCGGGAAGTTCCTACAATGAGCAGTTCTTC. Translation: CASSLERLAGSSYNEQFF. This rearrangement joins TRBV7-6 to TRBJ2-1, with 11 bases fitting TRBD2. Germline trimming cut 1 base from V and 1 base from J; bases unmatched to any gene: 6. The CDR3 is 18 amino acids. Germline assignment: CDR1 SGHVS and CDR2 FNYEAQ.

In its sample, this clone was seen once. This chain links TRBV27 with TRBJ2-7; D is uncertain. V dropped 7 bases and J dropped 0 bases, with 7 bases sitting between them. Germline V gives CDR1 MNHEY, CDR2 SMNVEV (reference sequence). The CDR3 loop spans 12 amino acids. CDR3 residues: CASKSGSYEQYF. The CDR3 coding sequence is TGTGCCAGCAAATCCGGCTCCTACGAGCAGTACTTC.

The rearrangement links TRBV7-9 to TRBJ2-2; D possibly corresponds to TRBD2 (6 bases). This CDR3 has 14 amino acids. Between the trimmed V and J ends, which lost 4 bases and 9 bases, there was a span of 15 bases. Germline V gene lookup returns CDR1 SEHNR and CDR2 FQNEAQ (reference sequence). CDR3 DNA: TGTGCCAGCAGCTCCCGGGACTCTTTCCGGGAGCTGTTTTTT. It is translated as CASSSRDSFRELFF.

V is TRBV5-6 and J is TRBJ1-1; 8 bases match TRBD1. Losses at the gene ends were 4 bases for V and 11 bases for J; bases not matched to a gene: 16. The CDR3 extends over 15 amino acids. Germline CDR1 and CDR2: SGHDT and YYEEEE. The CDR3 here is CASSRIHDRGIRAFF. CDR3 nucleotides: TGTGCCAGCAGCCGGATACATGACAGGGGTATTAGGGCTTTCTTT.

The chain employs TRBV9 and TRBJ2-7, with TRBD2 matching over 10 bases. CDR1 SGDLS and CDR2 YYNGEE come from the germline V gene. There are 15 residues in the CDR3. Unmatched junction bases numbered 6, after V lost 0 bases and J lost 6 bases. The CDR3 protein is CASSVAASGRSEQYF. CDR3 coding DNA: TGTGCCAGCAGCGTAGCGGCTAGCGGGAGATCCGAGCAGTACTTC.

The J gene is TRBJ1-1, the V gene TRBV7-9, with D perhaps matching TRBD1 (6 bases). The CDR3 has 14 residues. With 5 bases removed from V and 0 bases from J, the gap between germline ends came to 10 bases. Germline V gene data show CDR1 as SEHNR and CDR2 as FQNEAQ (reference sequence). The CDR3 region has the DNA TGTGCCAGCAGCACAGGGATCATGAACACTGAAGCTTTCTTT. Residues: CASSTGIMNTEAFF.

In DNA, the CDR3 is TGTGCCAGCGCGGCAGGGGGCCTTGAGCAGTTCTTC. Its translation: CASAAGGLEQFF. The chain combines TRBV28 with TRBJ2-1; 8 positions agree with TRBD1. Germline V gene sequence: CDR1 MDHEN, CDR2 SYDVKM. The CDR3 sequence is 12 residues long. Trimming cost V 8 bases and J 9 bases; bases outside gene matches: 6.

The J gene is TRBJ2-1, the V gene TRBV6-6, with 9 bases matching TRBD2. CDR3 length: 14 residues. V lost 11 bases and J lost 5; bases outside the gene matches: 10. The germline V gene has CDR1 MNHNY and CDR2 SVGAGI (reference sequence). CDR3 loop: CAGRTSAYNNEQFF. CDR3 sequence (DNA): TGTGCCGGCCGGACTAGCGCGTACAACAATGAGCAGTTCTTC.

The chain employs TRBV5-4 and TRBJ1-2, with a possible D match to TRBD1 (5 bases). V was shortened by 1 base and J by 10 bases, with 14 bases between the two germline ends. This CDR3 spans 13 amino acids. Germline CDR1 SGHNT, CDR2 YYREEE (reference sequence). The CDR3 loop reads CASSLWSGSFYTF. For the CDR3, the DNA is TGTGCCAGCAGCTTGTGGTCAGGGTCGTTCTACACCTTC. Supplemented by reference TRBV5-4 and TRBJ1-2, the full variable domain reads ETGVTQSPTHLIKTRGQQVTLRCSSQSGHNTVSWYQQALGQGPQFIFQYYREEENGRGNFPPRFSGLQFPNYSSELNVNALELDDSALYLCASSLWSGSFYTFGSGTRLTVV.

This chain links TRBV19 with TRBJ1-2; 8 bases are shared with TRBD1. From germline, CDR1 is LNHDA and CDR2 SQIVND (reference sequence). Germline trimming cut 1 base from V and 4 bases from J; bases unmatched to any gene: 8. The CDR3 totals 16 residues. CDR3: CASSIAGGRGSYGYTF. The CDR3 nucleotides read TGTGCCAGTAGTATAGCAGGGGGCCGAGGGAGCTATGGCTACACCTTC.

The rearrangement joins TRBV10-3 to TRBJ1-1, with 8 bases lining up with TRBD1. CDR3 size: 13 residues. CDR1 is ENHRY, CDR2 SYGVKD, per germline. After removal of 5 bases from V and 5 bases from J, the junction contained 4 bases not matched to a gene. The CDR3 sequence: CAISPDRDTEAFF. CDR3 DNA: TGTGCCATCAGTCCGGACAGGGATACTGAAGCTTTCTTT.

This chain joins TRBV5-1 and TRBJ2-7; TRBD2 matches at 10 bases. Unmatched junction bases numbered 20, after V lost 0 bases and J lost 8 bases. CDR1 SGHRS and CDR2 YFSETQ come from the germline V gene. CDR3 length equals 19 residues. CDR3 in DNA: TGCGCCAGCAGCTTGGGGGCTAGCGGGAGTTCCCCCGGTGCAATGAAGCAGTACTTC. Its protein is CASSLGASGSSPGAMKQYF.

This clone was counted a few times. The chain joins TRBV7-9 to TRBJ2-7, with TRBD2 matching 11 bases. After removal of 5 bases from V and 5 bases from J, the junction contained 8 bases not matched to a gene. Germline V gives CDR1 SEHNR, CDR2 FQNEAQ (reference sequence). The CDR3 totals 15 residues. The CDR3 DNA is TGTGCCAGCAGCATAACTAGCGGGAGAGTGGACGAGCAGTACTTC. This encodes CASSITSGRVDEQYF. Together with reference TRBV7-9 and TRBJ2-7, the CDR3 gives the full variable domain: DTGVSQNPRHKITKRGQNVTFRCDPISEHNRLYWYRQTLGQGPEFLTYFQNEAQLEKSRLLSDRFSAERPKGSFSTLEIQRTEQGDSAMYLCASSITSGRVDEQYFGPGTRLTVT.